This TCR beta chain was documented in a study of blood T cell repertoires in COVID-19 (dated by TCRdb to 2018 to 2020). Regarding the research as a whole: Collaborator samples came from the United States, Italy and Spain and covered acute and convalescent phases of COVID-19. The material from the prospective study consisted of cDNA or gDNA derived from T cells, B-cell-depleted T cells, or PBMCs. Subjects who had been exposed to COVID-19, were actively infected with it, or had recovered from it provided the deeply sampled blood TCRbeta repertoires that made up the dataset. The repertoires were released in a freely available public database intended as a resource for research on the immune response to SARS-CoV-2. Samples were obtained from the ongoing ImmuneRACE study (first 160 participants) and from some 1,200 subjects provided by 6 global collaborators. Nearly every sample came with metadata listing a de-identified subject ID, COVID-19 status, age in years and sex. Where available, HLA class I and class II types were taken from metadata supplied by the sample provider and were not determined by assay-based typing. Study-wide conclusions, independent of this receptor: Clinical and demographic metadata were provided uncurated, with the amount varying by source and participant.

The germline V gene (reference sequence) specifies LGHDT as CDR1 and YNNKEL as CDR2. V loses 1 base of germline sequence and J loses 7 bases, and the interval between the two ends is 13 bases. CDR3 length: 15 amino acids, cysteine to phenylalanine. Only the CDR3 portion is preserved as DNA: 45 bases, with reading frame beginning at the first base. TCRbeta CDR3 regions were amplified from genomic DNA by means of the immunoSEQ Assay, a bias-controlled multiplex PCR. In the source study's methods: Nucleated cell counts per sample were estimated from amplification of reference gene primers within the assay. Sequence reads were collapsed and filtered to measure the absolute abundance of every unique TCRbeta CDR3 rearrangement. For each sample, productive Simpson clonality was calculated as the square root of Simpson's diversity index across productive rearrangements. TCRdb retrieved this table from immuneACCESS and kept in-frame rearrangements only. Not all clones are present; in checked studies, unresolved V genes account for under half, and no reason is known for the remainder. D and trimming were read from the DNA, whereas the V and J calls and clone size are those reported in that table. The sample table lists a few hundred thousand clones, around 90% of them with a count of one. The ten largest clones take up around 0.93% of the sample.

Points on this clone: Its antigen remains unidentified. Base qualities are not recorded, but no much larger clone differs from it by a single base.

At one collaborating source in Seattle, patients were enrolled during active infection and were followed longitudinally through the course of disease. Each collaborating institution followed its own protocols to collect whole blood in K2EDTA tubes. Collaborator samples were shipped for TCRbeta analysis as frozen whole blood, isolated PBMCs, or DNA extracted from either sample type. Material: peripheral blood. The sequence derives from a woman in her 40s with COVID-19, enrolled during active disease. The receptor chain draws on TRBV3-1 (or the pseudogene TRBV3-2) and TRBJ2-2; a tentative D call is TRBD2 (6 bases match). The nucleotide sequence reads as follows: TGTGCCAGCAGCCAAGCTCAGGCGGGGCGCGGGGAGCTGTTTTTT. The resulting protein is CASSQAQAGRGELFF.